These T cell receptor beta chains were read from a single sample in a study of T-cell memory formation after mild COVID-19. In TCRdb, the 5' RACE reads were re-called with MiXCR into one record per CDR3 protein. The repertoire holds approximately 100,000 distinct CDR3 sequences, with 11% as singletons. The sequencing sample was made of PBMCs or a T cell subset sorted from them (not recorded which). Every receptor here comes from a man aged 18-30 years who had mild COVID-19 (a few samples of this study predate the infection). Cell type and time point are not known. Each CDR3 is given with its conserved first and last residue.

v_gene: TRBV7-9; j_gene: TRBJ2-7; CDR3aa: CASSEPPGLAGSEQYF
v_gene: TRBV7-9; j_gene: TRBJ2-1; CDR3aa: CASIDNLSGTRDEQFF
v_gene: TRBV7-3; j_gene: TRBJ2-3; CDR3aa: CASSAGTGGPTDTQYF
v_gene: TRBV27; j_gene: TRBJ2-6; CDR3aa: CASSSLTGEQMSGANVLTF
v_gene: TRBV6-5; j_gene: TRBJ1-6; CDR3aa: CASSYGSTTDYNSPLHF
v_gene: TRBV27; j_gene: TRBJ2-3; CDR3aa: CASSFDLSTDTQYF
v_gene: TRBV27; j_gene: TRBJ2-7; CDR3aa: CASGVSGSYEQYF
v_gene: TRBV4-3; j_gene: TRBJ2-5; CDR3aa: CASSQGVGLAGGTQYF
v_gene: TRBV5-1; j_gene: TRBJ1-6; CDR3aa: CASRHSGENSPLHF
v_gene: TRBV7-9; j_gene: TRBJ1-3; CDR3aa: CASSSRQRGGNTIYF
v_gene: TRBV12-3/TRBV12-4; j_gene: TRBJ2-5; CDR3aa: CASSIPRVGPETQYF
v_gene: TRBV7-9; j_gene: TRBJ2-1; CDR3aa: CASSPDRDTNEQFF
v_gene: TRBV7-2; j_gene: TRBJ1-1; CDR3aa: CASSSVIISAEAFF
v_gene: TRBV29-1; j_gene: TRBJ1-1; CDR3aa: CSVDPGHTEAFF
v_gene: TRBV4-3; j_gene: TRBJ1-1; CDR3aa: CASSLETGSYTEAFF
v_gene: TRBV6-5; j_gene: TRBJ2-5; CDR3aa: CASSAGQFQETQYF
v_gene: TRBV7-2; j_gene: TRBJ2-5; CDR3aa: CASSHPGEETQYF
v_gene: TRBV4-3; j_gene: TRBJ1-4; CDR3aa: CASSQDWGSHEKLFF
v_gene: TRBV4-2; j_gene: TRBJ2-3; CDR3aa: CASSPVVRSTDTQYF
v_gene: TRBV7-2; j_gene: TRBJ2-7; CDR3aa: CASSPSEPYEQYF
v_gene: TRBV6-2/TRBV6-3; j_gene: TRBJ2-1; CDR3aa: CASSSVVRDEQFF
v_gene: TRBV29-1; j_gene: TRBJ1-1; CDR3aa: CSVDAGTNTEAFF
v_gene: TRBV9; j_gene: TRBJ1-1; CDR3aa: CASSGDRAEAFF
v_gene: TRBV20-1; j_gene: TRBJ1-2; CDR3aa: CSAPSGWAWTF
v_gene: TRBV10-3; j_gene: TRBJ2-1; CDR3aa: CALRDPGQVSYNEQFF